The 2 T cell receptor beta chains presented below share a single source sample, sequenced in a study of human T cells and chemical hapten exposure. As to time point: patch test 1, 2 weeks after DPC sensitization. Treatment denoted: therapeutic diphenylcyclopropenone sensitization with weekly scalp DPC. MiXCR was run by TCRdb on the RACE reads, yielding one entry per CDR3 protein. The sample includes over 65,000 distinct CDR3 sequences, around 11% of them seen just once. This sample comprised whole blood, obtained in connection with sensitization to the hapten diphenylcyclopropenone (DPC). The source of these receptors is a woman between 45 and 65 years old with alopecia areata. Some clones in this sample may be carry-over from other donors' samples.

This chain's CDR3 is CASSPTWWGGAEAFF. CDR3 DNA: TGTGCCAGCAGCCCTACGTGGTGGGGCGGCGCTGAAGCTTTCTTT. The chain carries TRBV5-6 and TRBJ1-1, with a possible D match to TRBD1 (5 bases). The CDR3 runs to 15 residues. V gave up 4 bases and J gave up 6 bases, with 19 bases separating them. From germline, CDR1 is SGHDT and CDR2 YYEEEE.

This clonotype was detected many times. The CDR3 sequence is CASFGTGPANYGYTF. The CDR3 coding sequence is TGTGCCAGTTTTGGGACAGGCCCTGCTAACTATGGCTACACCTTC. V is TRBV28 and J is TRBJ1-2, with 8 bases fitting TRBD1. Germline CDR1 and CDR2: MDHEN and SYDVKM. This CDR3 has 15 residues. V shed 9 bases, J shed 0 bases, and the junction held 9 bases outside the gene matches.